What follows are 12 T cell receptor beta chains derived from one specimen sequenced in a study of identical twins. In TCRdb, the 5' RACE reads were re-called with MiXCR into one record per CDR3 protein. The data show about 520,000 distinct CDR3 sequences, roughly a fifth seen once. The same specimen was also included in a second study, on T cells expressing NK-cell markers.

The sample was CD4+ T cells sorted from blood. These receptors were collected from a woman younger than 35 in good health.

The chain has TRBV5-1 and TRBJ2-2; 13 nucleotides match TRBD2. Germline CDR1 and CDR2: SGHRS and YFSETQ. The CDR3 is 16 residues long. V trimming: 2 bases; J trimming: 6 bases; junction bases outside the gene matches: 4. The CDR3 sequence is CASSLGTSGTAGELFF. The CDR3 nucleotides read TGCGCCAGCAGCTTAGGGACTAGCGGGACGGCCGGGGAGCTGTTTTTT.

This clonotype appeared a few times. The chain is built from TRBV27 and TRBJ1-4, with 7 bases identical to TRBD1. This CDR3 comprises 17 residues. Germline V gives CDR1 MNHEY, CDR2 SMNVEV (reference sequence). Trimming took 10 bases from V and 0 from J; bases not matched to a gene: 14. CDR3 in DNA: TGTGCCACCAAGCCAATGACAGGGAGAGCAACTAATGAAAAACTGTTTTTT. This sequence encodes CATKPMTGRATNEKLFF.

The genes are TRBV6-5 and TRBJ2-2, with 7 positions matching TRBD2. V was clipped by 2 bases and J by 6 bases; unmatched bases: 9. Germline CDR1 and CDR2: MNHEY and SVGAGI. The CDR3 has 16 residues. This chain's CDR3 is CASSYVGGRGSGELFF. The CDR3 DNA is TGTGCCAGCAGTTACGTGGGCGGGAGAGGATCCGGGGAGCTGTTTTTT.

The chain uses TRBV3-1 and TRBJ1-2; no definite D call. V gave up 5 bases and J gave up 6 bases, with 13 bases separating them. The CDR3 contains 13 residues. CDR1 is LGHDT, CDR2 YNNKEL, per germline (reference sequence). The CDR3 DNA reads TGTGCCAGCAGCGTCCGACCTGAGGATGGCTACACCTTC. Encoded protein: CASSVRPEDGYTF.

The V gene is TRBV7-8, the J gene TRBJ1-6; 10 bases are shared with TRBD1. Per germline, CDR1 SGHVS and CDR2 FQNEAQ. CDR3 size: 18 residues. Trimming cost V 4 bases and J 9 bases; bases outside gene matches: 15. In DNA form, the CDR3 reads TGTGCCAGCAGCTGGGGACCGCGGACAGGGGGGATCGGTTCACCCCTCCACTTT. This translates into CASSWGPRTGGIGSPLHF.

This clonotype was observed a few times. The V gene is TRBV4-3, the J gene TRBJ2-1; 10 nucleotides match TRBD2. From germline, CDR1 is LGHNA and CDR2 YSLEER. The V segment lost 4 bases and the J segment 7 bases; nucleotides outside the gene matches: 4. The CDR3 contains 14 residues. This CDR3 reads CASSPGTSENEQFF. The CDR3 nucleotides read TGCGCCAGCAGCCCGGGGACTAGCGAAAATGAGCAGTTCTTC.

This sequence joins TRBV5-1 and TRBJ2-6, with TRBD1 identical over 10 bases. Germline loops: CDR1 SGHRS, CDR2 YFSETQ. This CDR3 is 18 amino acids long. V shed 0 bases, J shed 0 bases, and the junction held 3 bases outside the gene matches. CDR3 bases: TGCGCCAGCAGCTTGGGAGGGACAGGGGCCTCTGGGGCCAACGTCCTGACTTTC. Protein product: CASSLGGTGASGANVLTF.

The chain links TRBV28 to TRBJ2-7, with TRBD2 identical over 8 bases. Trimming removed 10 bases from V and 2 bases from J; junction bases left unmatched: 10. The V gene's germline CDR1 is MDHEN and CDR2 SYDVKM. There are 14 residues in the CDR3. The CDR3 loop is CATTTGTRTYEQYF. The CDR3, as DNA: TGTGCCACCACAACCGGGACTAGGACCTACGAGCAGTACTTC.

V usage is TRBV5-1 and J usage is TRBJ1-2; D not certain. The V end was cut by 2 bases, the J end by 3 bases, with 14 bases between. Germline V gene data show CDR1 as SGHRS and CDR2 as YFSETQ. CDR3 length: 15 amino acids. As DNA, the CDR3 is TGCGCCAGCAGCTTTGGAACGGCAAGAGACTATGGCTACACCTTC. Translation: CASSFGTARDYGYTF. Looking up the rest from reference TRBV5-1 and TRBJ1-2 gives the full variable domain: KAGVTQTPRYLIKTRGQQVTLSCSPISGHRSVSWYQQTPGQGLQFLFEYFSETQRNKGNFPGRFSGRQFSNSRSEMNVSTLELGDSALYLCASSFGTARDYGYTFGSGTRLTVV.

This clonotype was detected only once. The gene calls are TRBV2 and TRBJ2-4; D gene ambiguous. The CDR3 extends over 13 amino acids. V gave up 4 bases and J gave up 5 bases, with 9 bases separating them. CDR1 and CDR2 from the germline V gene are SNHLY and FYNNEI. The CDR3 loop is CASSVSEENIQYF. Written as DNA, the CDR3 is TGTGCCAGCAGTGTATCGGAAGAAAACATTCAGTACTTC.

The V and J genes are TRBV12-3 or TRBV12-4 and TRBJ2-7; D is uncertain. The CDR3 runs 12 residues. V lost 7 bases, J lost 7 bases, and 14 bases lay in between. The CDR3, as DNA: TGTGCCAGCAAAATCGGAGTCGGGGAGCAGTACTTC. Translated, it gives CASKIGVGEQYF.

A remark on this clonotype: An end of the junction differs from the germline gene, which may be a read error. This chain uses TRBV7-7 with TRBJ2-7; 8 bases match TRBD1. The CDR3 extends over 18 amino acids. The germline V gene has CDR1 SSHAT and CDR2 FNYEAQ (reference sequence). The CDR3 loop reads CASSLGPPGQAASYEQYF. The CDR3 nucleotides are TGTGCTAGCAGCTTAGGACCGCCGGGACAGGCTGCCTCCTACGAGCAGTACTTC. The full variable domain, its missing parts supplied by reference TRBV7-7 and TRBJ2-7, is GAGVSQSPRYKVTKRGQDVTLRCDPISSHATLYWYQQALGQGPEFLTYFNYEAQPDKSGLPSDRFSAERPEGSISTLTIQRTEQRDSAMYRCASSLGPPGQAASYEQYFGPGTRLTVT.